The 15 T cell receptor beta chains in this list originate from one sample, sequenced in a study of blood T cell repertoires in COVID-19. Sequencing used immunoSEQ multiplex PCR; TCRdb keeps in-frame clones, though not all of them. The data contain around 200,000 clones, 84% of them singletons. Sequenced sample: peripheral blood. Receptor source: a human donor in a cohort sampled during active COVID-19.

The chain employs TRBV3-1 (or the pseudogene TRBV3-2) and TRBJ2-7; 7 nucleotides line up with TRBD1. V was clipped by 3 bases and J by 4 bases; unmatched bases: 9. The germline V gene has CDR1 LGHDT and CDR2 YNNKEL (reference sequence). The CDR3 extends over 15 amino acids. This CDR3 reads CASSHYGTAGYEQYF. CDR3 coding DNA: TGTGCCAGCAGCCATTACGGGACAGCCGGATACGAGCAGTACTTC.

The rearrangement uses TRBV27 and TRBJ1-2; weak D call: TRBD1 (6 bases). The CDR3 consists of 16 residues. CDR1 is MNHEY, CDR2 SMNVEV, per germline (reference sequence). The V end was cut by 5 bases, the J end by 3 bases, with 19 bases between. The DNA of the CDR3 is TGTGCCAGCAGTGGCCAGGGGCCGGGAGGAGACTATGGCTACACCTTC. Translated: CASSGQGPGGDYGYTF.

CDR3 bases: TGTGCCAGCAGTGAATTTAGCGGGGCAGGGTTCTTGCCCGGGGAGCTGTTTTTT. Translating gives CASSEFSGAGFLPGELFF. The chain links TRBV2 to TRBJ2-2; 8 bases line up with TRBD2. The CDR3 covers 18 residues. Germline V CDR1 and CDR2: SNHLY, FYNNEI. V lost 2 bases, J lost 6 bases, and 14 bases stayed unmatched.

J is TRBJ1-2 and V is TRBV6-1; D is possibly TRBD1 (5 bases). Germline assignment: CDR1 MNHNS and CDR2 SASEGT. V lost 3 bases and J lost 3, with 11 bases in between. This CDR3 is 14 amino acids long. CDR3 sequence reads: CASSDMDKDYGYTF. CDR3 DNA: TGTGCCAGCAGTGATATGGACAAGGACTATGGCTACACCTTC.

The CDR3 sequence: CASSLDRGREQYF. The CDR3 nucleotides read TGTGCCAGCAGCTTGGACAGGGGGCGCGAGCAGTACTTC. V usage is TRBV5-4 and J usage is TRBJ2-7; 9 positions match TRBD1. Per germline, CDR1 SGHNT and CDR2 YYREEE (reference sequence). This CDR3 comprises 13 residues. After removal of 0 bases from V and 6 bases from J, the junction contained 1 base not matched to a gene.

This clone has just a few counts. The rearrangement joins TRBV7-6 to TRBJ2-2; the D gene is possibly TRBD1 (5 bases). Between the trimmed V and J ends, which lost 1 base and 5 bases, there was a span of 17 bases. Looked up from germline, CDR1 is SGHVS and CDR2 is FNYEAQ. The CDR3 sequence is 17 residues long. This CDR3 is CASSLGQQATGTGELFF. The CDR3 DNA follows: TGTGCCAGCAGCTTAGGTCAACAGGCCACCGGGACCGGGGAGCTGTTTTTT.

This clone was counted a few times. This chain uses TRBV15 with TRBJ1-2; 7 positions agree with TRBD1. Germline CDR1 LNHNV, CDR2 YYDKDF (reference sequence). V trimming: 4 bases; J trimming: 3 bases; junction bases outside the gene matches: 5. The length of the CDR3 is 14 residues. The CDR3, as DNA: TGTGCCACCAGCAACAGGGGAGCGGACTATGGCTACACCTTC. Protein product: CATSNRGADYGYTF. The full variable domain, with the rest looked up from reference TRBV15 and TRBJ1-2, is DAMVIQNPRYQVTQFGKPVTLSCSQTLNHNVMYWYQQKSSQAPKLLFHYYDKDFNNEADTPDNFQSRRPNTSFCFLDIRSPGLGDTAMYLCATSNRGADYGYTFGSGTRLTVV.

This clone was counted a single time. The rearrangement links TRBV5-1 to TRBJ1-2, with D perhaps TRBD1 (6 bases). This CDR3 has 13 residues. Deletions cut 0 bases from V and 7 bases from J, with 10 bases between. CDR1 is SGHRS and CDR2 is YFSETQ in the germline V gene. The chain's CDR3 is CASSLEQGPGYTF. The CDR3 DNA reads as TGCGCCAGCAGCTTGGAACAGGGTCCTGGCTACACCTTC.

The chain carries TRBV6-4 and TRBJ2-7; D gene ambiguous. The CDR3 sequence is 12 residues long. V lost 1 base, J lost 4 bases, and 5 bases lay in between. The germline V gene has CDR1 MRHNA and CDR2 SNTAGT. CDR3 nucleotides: TGTGCCAGCAGTGACTTCCAGTACGAGCAGTACTTC. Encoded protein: CASSDFQYEQYF.

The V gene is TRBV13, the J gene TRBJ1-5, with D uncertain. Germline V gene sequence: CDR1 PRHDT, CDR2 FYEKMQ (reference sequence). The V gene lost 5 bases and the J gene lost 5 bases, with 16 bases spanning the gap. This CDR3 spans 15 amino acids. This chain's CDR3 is CASSRREAIDQPQHF. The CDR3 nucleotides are TGTGCCAGCAGCCGCCGAGAGGCTATAGATCAGCCCCAGCATTTT.

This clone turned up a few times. The CDR3 DNA sequence: TGTGCCAGCAGCAAAAGGCAGGGCCTGAACACTGAAGCTTTCTTT. It yields the protein CASSKRQGLNTEAFF. J is TRBJ1-1 and V is TRBV3-1 (or the pseudogene TRBV3-2), with TRBD1 as a possible D gene (5 bases). CDR1 and CDR2 (germline): LGHDT, YNNKEL (reference sequence). This CDR3 is built from 15 residues. Trimming removed 5 bases from V and 0 bases from J, with 13 bases in between.

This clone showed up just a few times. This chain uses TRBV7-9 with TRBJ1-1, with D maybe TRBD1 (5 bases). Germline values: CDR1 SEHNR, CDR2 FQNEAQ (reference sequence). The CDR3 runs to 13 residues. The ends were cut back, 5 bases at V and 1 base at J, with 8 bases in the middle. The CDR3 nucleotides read TGTGCCAGCAGCAAAGACAGGAACACTGAAGCTTTCTTT. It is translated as CASSKDRNTEAFF.

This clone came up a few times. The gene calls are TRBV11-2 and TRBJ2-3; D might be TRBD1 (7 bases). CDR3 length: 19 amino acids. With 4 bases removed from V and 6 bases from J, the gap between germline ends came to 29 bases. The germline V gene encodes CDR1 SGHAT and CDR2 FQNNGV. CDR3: CASSSGTWGQTRTADTQYF. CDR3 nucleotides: TGTGCCAGCAGCTCCGGCACGTGGGGACAGACTAGGACAGCTGATACGCAGTATTTT.

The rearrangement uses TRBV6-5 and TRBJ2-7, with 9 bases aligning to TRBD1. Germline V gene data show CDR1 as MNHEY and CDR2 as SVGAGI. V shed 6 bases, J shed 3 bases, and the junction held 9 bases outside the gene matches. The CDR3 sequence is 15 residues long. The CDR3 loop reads CASSPGTGRIYEQYF. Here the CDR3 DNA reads TGTGCCAGCAGCCCCGGGACAGGGAGGATCTACGAGCAGTACTTC.

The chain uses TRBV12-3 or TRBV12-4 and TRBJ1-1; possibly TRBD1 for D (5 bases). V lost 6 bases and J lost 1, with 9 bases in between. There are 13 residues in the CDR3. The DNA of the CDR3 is TGTGCCAGCAGACCCGACAGGAACACTGAAGCTTTCTTT. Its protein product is CASRPDRNTEAFF.